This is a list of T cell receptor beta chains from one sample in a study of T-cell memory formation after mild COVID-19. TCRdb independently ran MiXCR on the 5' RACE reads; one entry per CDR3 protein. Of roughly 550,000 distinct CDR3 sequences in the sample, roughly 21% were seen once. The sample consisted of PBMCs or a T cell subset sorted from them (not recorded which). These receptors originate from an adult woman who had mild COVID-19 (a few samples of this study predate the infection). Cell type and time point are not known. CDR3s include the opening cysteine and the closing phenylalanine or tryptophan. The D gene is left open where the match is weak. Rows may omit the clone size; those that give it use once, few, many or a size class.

CDR3: CASRRVYEQYF
DNA: TGTGCCAGTCGCAGGGTTTACGAGCAGTACTTC
size: few
D: NA
J: TRBJ2-7
V: TRBV6-5

CDR3: CASSPLLGASRGRGYEQYF
DNA: TGTGCCAGCAGCCCATTACTAGGGGCTTCGAGAGGCCGGGGCTACGAGCAGTACTTC
size: few
D: NA
J: TRBJ2-7
V: TRBV6-5

CDR3: CASSYPDRGGTEAFF
DNA: TGTGCCAGCAGTTACCCCGACAGGGGGGGCACTGAAGCTTTCTTT
size: few
D: TRBD1
J: TRBJ1-1
V: TRBV6-5

CDR3: CASSLSGTGSEQYF
DNA: TGTGCCAGCAGTTTATCCGGGACAGGCTCCGAGCAGTACTTC
size: many
D: TRBD1
J: TRBJ2-7
V: TRBV12-3/TRBV12-4

CDR3: CAISDPTGQGPQETQYF
DNA: TGTGCCATCAGTGACCCCACGGGACAGGGCCCGCAAGAGACCCAGTACTTC
size: NA
D: TRBD1
J: TRBJ2-5
V: TRBV10-3

CDR3: CASSAGVSYQPQHF
DNA: TGTGCCAGCAGTGCAGGGGTATCATACCAGCCCCAGCATTTT
size: NA
D: NA
J: TRBJ1-5
V: TRBV9

CDR3: CASSRWDTPNTEAFF
DNA: TGTGCCAGCTCACGCTGGGACACCCCGAACACTGAAGCTTTCTTT
size: few
D: NA
J: TRBJ1-1
V: TRBV18

CDR3: CASSPRWSGEQYF
DNA: TGTGCCAGCAGCCCGCGATGGAGCGGCGAGCAGTACTTC
size: few
D: NA
J: TRBJ2-7
V: TRBV14

CDR3: CASRGMDSSYEQYF
DNA: TGTGCCAGCAGAGGGATGGACAGCTCCTACGAGCAGTACTTC
size: once
D: NA
J: TRBJ2-7
V: TRBV6-5

CDR3: CASSLGQGKYAYEQYF
DNA: TGTGCCAGCAGCTTAGGACAGGGGAAGTACGCCTACGAGCAGTACTTC
size: few
D: TRBD1
J: TRBJ2-7
V: TRBV7-9

CDR3: CASSYSWVTANGEAFF
DNA: TGTGCCAGCAGTTACTCTTGGGTCACGGCGAACGGTGAAGCTTTCTTT
size: NA
D: NA
J: TRBJ1-1
V: TRBV6-5

CDR3: CSATPASGTSYEQYF
DNA: TGCAGTGCTACCCCGGCTAGCGGGACCTCTTACGAGCAGTACTTC
size: NA
D: TRBD2
J: TRBJ2-7
V: TRBV20-1

CDR3: CASSLESGAWGYTF
DNA: TGTGCCAGCAGTTTAGAGAGTGGGGCTTGGGGCTACACCTTC
size: few
D: NA
J: TRBJ1-2
V: TRBV12-3/TRBV12-4

CDR3: CASSLAPGQGSNEQFF
DNA: TGCGCCAGCAGCTTGGCTCCGGGACAGGGCTCCAATGAGCAGTTCTTC
size: few
D: TRBD1
J: TRBJ2-1
V: TRBV5-1

CDR3: CASSPSGPHEQYF
DNA: TGTGCCAGCTCACCATCGGGGCCCCACGAGCAGTACTTC
size: few
D: NA
J: TRBJ2-7
V: TRBV18

CDR3: CATSTRSTGELFF
DNA: TGTGCCACCTCAACGCGGAGCACCGGGGAGCTGTTTTTT
size: NA
D: NA
J: TRBJ2-2
V: TRBV19

CDR3: CASSEGSGTNTDTQYF
DNA: TGTGCCAGCAGCGAGGGATCCGGGACAAACACAGATACGCAGTATTTT
size: many
D: NA
J: TRBJ2-3
V: TRBV2

CDR3: CASSIQDKAHTDTQYF
DNA: TGTGCCAGTAGTATACAGGACAAGGCCCACACAGATACGCAGTATTTT
size: NA
D: NA
J: TRBJ2-3
V: TRBV19

CDR3: CASSSEFRDTQYF
DNA: TGTGCCAGCAGCTCAGAGTTTAGGGATACGCAGTATTTT
size: NA
D: NA
J: TRBJ2-3
V: TRBV7-6

CDR3: CASTTLGVYEQYF
DNA: TGTGCCAGCACCACTCTCGGGGTTTACGAGCAGTACTTC
size: NA
D: NA
J: TRBJ2-7
V: TRBV12-3/TRBV12-4

CDR3: CASSLGTSGASTDTQYF
DNA: TGTGCCAGCAGCTTAGGGACTAGCGGAGCTAGCACAGATACGCAGTATTTT
size: few
D: TRBD2
J: TRBJ2-3
V: TRBV5-6

CDR3: CASSLWTGGSEQYF
DNA: TGTGCCAGCAGCCTGTGGACAGGGGGTAGCGAGCAGTACTTC
size: few
D: TRBD1
J: TRBJ2-7
V: TRBV7-3

CDR3: CASSLFVWQGSSGANVLTF
DNA: TGTGCCAGCAGTTTATTCGTGTGGCAGGGGAGCTCTGGGGCCAACGTCCTGACTTTC
size: NA
D: NA
J: TRBJ2-6
V: TRBV27

CDR3: CASPDRDEQFF
DNA: TGTGCCAGTCCAGACAGGGATGAGCAGTTCTTC
size: few
D: TRBD1
J: TRBJ2-1
V: TRBV7-9

CDR3: CSAWGLAGAGTYEQYF
DNA: TGCAGTGCTTGGGGACTAGCGGGAGCTGGTACCTACGAGCAGTACTTC
size: NA
D: TRBD2
J: TRBJ2-7
V: TRBV20-1

CDR3: CASSQDWEAGAHTGELFF
DNA: TGTGCCAGCAGCCAAGATTGGGAGGCGGGGGCCCACACCGGGGAGCTGTTTTTT
size: NA
D: NA
J: TRBJ2-2
V: TRBV4-2

CDR3: CASSIPRGDYEQYF
DNA: TGTGCCAGCAGTATCCCTCGGGGGGACTACGAGCAGTACTTC
size: few
D: TRBD2
J: TRBJ2-7
V: TRBV6-2/TRBV6-3

CDR3: CASSPGATYNEQFF
DNA: TGTGCCAGCAGCCCAGGAGCCACCTACAATGAGCAGTTCTTC
size: NA
D: NA
J: TRBJ2-1
V: TRBV12-3/TRBV12-4

CDR3: CASSYAGGPGEQFF
DNA: TGTGCCAGCAGTTATGCGGGAGGGCCGGGTGAGCAGTTCTTC
size: NA
D: TRBD2
J: TRBJ2-1
V: TRBV27

CDR3: CSAATGSIYEQYF
DNA: TGCAGTGCTGCTACCGGGTCAATCTACGAGCAGTACTTC
size: few
D: NA
J: TRBJ2-7
V: TRBV20-1

CDR3: CASSQDTMGDRGEQFF
DNA: TGTGCCAGCAGCCAAGATACTATGGGGGACCGAGGTGAGCAGTTCTTC
size: few
D: NA
J: TRBJ2-1
V: TRBV3-1

CDR3: CSARDGSNQPQHF
DNA: TGCAGTGCTAGAGACGGTAGCAATCAGCCCCAGCATTTT
size: NA
D: NA
J: TRBJ1-5
V: TRBV20-1

CDR3: CASSPGQGGGNYEQYF
DNA: TGCGCCAGCAGCCCGGGACAGGGCGGAGGGAACTACGAGCAGTACTTC
size: NA
D: TRBD1
J: TRBJ2-7
V: TRBV5-1

CDR3: CASSLGPASYEQYF
DNA: TGTGCCAGCAGCTTAGGGCCAGCCTCCTACGAGCAGTACTTC
size: NA
D: NA
J: TRBJ2-7
V: TRBV7-2

CDR3: CASSTRNSYNEQFF
DNA: TGTGCCAGCAGCACCCGGAACTCCTACAATGAGCAGTTCTTC
size: few
D: NA
J: TRBJ2-1
V: TRBV7-9

CDR3: CASSLKGVFSGNTIYF
DNA: TGTGCCAGCAGCTTGAAGGGAGTTTTTTCGGGAAACACCATATATTTT
size: many
D: NA
J: TRBJ1-3
V: TRBV5-6

CDR3: CAWSVLGGTSGSDEQFF
DNA: TGTGCCTGGAGTGTACTGGGAGGGACTAGCGGGAGTGATGAGCAGTTCTTC
size: NA
D: TRBD2
J: TRBJ2-1
V: TRBV30

CDR3: CASSPMGTGANSGANVLTF
DNA: TGTGCCAGCAGCCCCATGGGGACAGGGGCTAACTCTGGGGCCAACGTCCTGACTTTC
size: NA
D: TRBD1
J: TRBJ2-6
V: TRBV9

CDR3: CAISSGLRGYTF
DNA: TGTGCCATCAGTTCGGGGTTAAGGGGCTACACCTTC
size: NA
D: NA
J: TRBJ1-2
V: TRBV10-3

CDR3: CASSQDKDYEQYF
DNA: TGCGCCAGCAGCCAAGATAAGGATTACGAGCAGTACTTC
size: few
D: NA
J: TRBJ2-7
V: TRBV4-3

CDR3: CASSFDRGNGYTF
DNA: TGCGCCAGCAGCTTCGACAGGGGGAATGGCTACACCTTC
size: NA
D: TRBD1
J: TRBJ1-2
V: TRBV5-1

CDR3: CASSRMDRGSYGYTF
DNA: TGTGCCAGTAGTAGAATGGACAGGGGGTCCTATGGCTACACCTTC
size: NA
D: TRBD1
J: TRBJ1-2
V: TRBV19

CDR3: CASRPPPRRRGISMNTEAFF
DNA: TGTGCCAGCAGGCCTCCCCCCAGGCGAAGAGGAATAAGCATGAACACTGAAGCTTTCTTT
size: few
D: NA
J: TRBJ1-1
V: TRBV7-9

CDR3: CASSPQDRAYGYTF
DNA: TGTGCCAGCAGTCCCCAGGACAGGGCCTATGGCTACACCTTC
size: NA
D: TRBD1
J: TRBJ1-2
V: TRBV27

CDR3: CSATKGAADEQYF
DNA: TGCAGTGCTACCAAGGGAGCCGCAGACGAGCAGTACTTC
size: few
D: NA
J: TRBJ2-7
V: TRBV20-1

CDR3: CSARTERTNYGYTF
DNA: TGCAGCGCAAGGACAGAACGAACTAACTATGGCTACACCTTC
size: NA
D: NA
J: TRBJ1-2
V: TRBV29-1

CDR3: CASSPNLAGGTEAFF
DNA: TGTGCCAGCTCACCAAACTTGGCAGGGGGCACTGAAGCTTTCTTT
size: NA
D: TRBD1
J: TRBJ1-1
V: TRBV18

CDR3: CATSPTGGSTDTQYF
DNA: TGTGCCACCAGTCCCACGGGGGGGTCAACAGATACGCAGTATTTT
size: many
D: TRBD2
J: TRBJ2-3
V: TRBV15

CDR3: CASSLSTGFQETQYF
DNA: TGTGCTAGCAGCTTGTCAACAGGCTTCCAAGAGACCCAGTACTTC
size: NA
D: NA
J: TRBJ2-5
V: TRBV7-7

CDR3: CASRRDTTEAFF
DNA: TGCGCCAGCAGACGGGACACCACTGAAGCTTTCTTT
size: few
D: NA
J: TRBJ1-1
V: TRBV5-1

CDR3: CATSDLARGRAGETQYF
DNA: TGTGCCACCAGTGATTTAGCGCGTGGGAGGGCCGGTGAGACCCAGTACTTC
size: few
D: TRBD2
J: TRBJ2-5
V: TRBV24-1

CDR3: CATAPRGALSGELFF
DNA: TGTGCCACAGCCCCACGGGGGGCGCTCAGCGGGGAGCTGTTTTTT
size: NA
D: NA
J: TRBJ2-2
V: TRBV24-1

CDR3: CASSHEQGWSYEQYF
DNA: TGCGCCAGCAGCCATGAACAGGGTTGGTCCTACGAGCAGTACTTC
size: NA
D: NA
J: TRBJ2-7
V: TRBV4-3

CDR3: CASSFRGTDTQYF
DNA: TGTGCCAGCAGCTTCAGGGGCACAGATACGCAGTATTTT
size: few
D: NA
J: TRBJ2-3
V: TRBV7-2

CDR3: CASSVTPLAGEQYF
DNA: TGTGCCAGTAGTGTAACCCCTCTAGCGGGGGAGCAGTACTTC
size: NA
D: TRBD2
J: TRBJ2-7
V: TRBV19

CDR3: CASRVRGGNQPQHF
DNA: TGTGCCAGCAGGGTCAGGGGGGGCAATCAGCCCCAGCATTTT
size: NA
D: TRBD1
J: TRBJ1-5
V: TRBV27

CDR3: CASSLGLAGGVDNEQFF
DNA: TGTGCCAGCAGCTTGGGACTAGCGGGAGGGGTTGACAATGAGCAGTTCTTC
size: many
D: TRBD2
J: TRBJ2-1
V: TRBV7-9

CDR3: CASSLTGANEQFF
DNA: TGTGCCAGCAGCTTGACAGGTGCGAATGAGCAGTTCTTC
size: NA
D: NA
J: TRBJ2-1
V: TRBV5-4

CDR3: CASSPVTPRWTEAFF
DNA: TGTGCCAGCAGTCCAGTCACCCCGAGGTGGACTGAAGCTTTCTTT
size: NA
D: NA
J: TRBJ1-1
V: TRBV12-3/TRBV12-4